The clone carrying this TCR beta chain appeared a single time. Antigen: not known. This entry is derived from a study of OX40 agonist ivuxolimab in advanced cancers. Study results and caveats: The antigens recognized by the expanded peripheral T cells, that is their antigen specificity, were not determined. Both CD4+ and CD8+ T cell populations in blood had undergone clonal expansion by week 6 at 0.1 to 3.0 mg/kg. In general, CD8+ T cells held more expanded clones than CD4+ did, on average.

Sequenced by immunoSEQ multiplex PCR; TCRdb stores in-frame clones only, minus some. The sample holds tens of thousands of clones, roughly 92% seen once. The receptor comes from an adult with an advanced solid tumor such as melanoma, head and neck, liver or kidney cancer. Sequencing used CD4+ or CD8+ T cells sorted from blood, obtained in a trial of the OX40 agonist ivuxolimab.

The chain's CDR3 is CASSPQAGGSETQYF. The CDR3 DNA sequence: TGTGCCAGCAGCCCCCAAGCGGGAGGTTCAGAGACCCAGTACTTC. V gene TRBV7-3 combines with J gene TRBJ2-5; 9 positions match TRBD2. Germline V gives CDR1 SGHTA, CDR2 FQGTGA. This CDR3 is 15 amino acids long. Losses at the gene ends were 5 bases for V and 4 bases for J; bases not matched to a gene: 8.